The 24 T cell receptor beta chains in this list originate from one sample, sequenced in a study of HIV-infected patients and healthy controls. TCRdb reanalysed the 5' RACE reads using MiXCR and keeps one entry per CDR3 protein. Of about 18,000 distinct CDR3 sequences listed, around 17% were seen once; the top ten hold 24%. Sequencing used CD8+ T cells from blood. The origin of the receptors is a human donor in good health.

The rearrangement links TRBV19 to TRBJ2-6, with D perhaps assigned TRBD1 or TRBD2 (5 bases each). Trimming stripped 4 bases from V and 4 bases from J, with 8 bases between. This CDR3 contains 14 residues. The germline V gene has CDR1 LNHDA and CDR2 SQIVND (reference sequence). The CDR3 coding sequence is TGTGCCAGTAGTACTGGGACGGGGGCCAACGTCCTGACTTTC. It codes for CASSTGTGANVLTF.

The chain links TRBV5-1 to TRBJ1-2; the D is unclear. This CDR3 is built from 15 residues. Germline lookup yields CDR1 SGHRS and CDR2 YFSETQ. V was clipped by 4 bases and J by 6 bases, with 19 bases between them. CDR3 residues: CASSPDTYDRDGYTF. Written as DNA, the CDR3 is TGCGCCAGCAGCCCCGACACCTACGACCGAGATGGCTACACCTTC.

This clonotype occurred a few times. The chain joins TRBV7-2 to TRBJ2-3; 9 nucleotides align to TRBD2. Trimming took 3 bases from V and 1 from J; bases not matched to a gene: 2. CDR3 length: 15 residues. CDR1 is SGHTA and CDR2 is FQGNSA in the germline V gene. The CDR3 sequence is CASSFVAGGTDTQYF. CDR3 DNA: TGTGCCAGCAGCTTCGTAGCGGGGGGCACAGATACGCAGTATTTT.

V is TRBV6-5 and J is TRBJ2-6; D gene uncertain. The CDR3 length is 16 residues. V was cut by 2 bases and J by 0 bases, with 8 bases left in between. Per germline, CDR1 MNHEY and CDR2 SVGAGI. CDR3: CASSYLDVSGANVLTF. Here the CDR3 DNA reads TGTGCCAGCAGTTACCTGGATGTCTCTGGGGCCAACGTCCTGACTTTC.

In this sample, this clonotype turned up a few times. The rearrangement links TRBV12-3 or TRBV12-4 to TRBJ1-4, with a possible D match to TRBD1 (6 bases). This CDR3 is built from 13 residues. With 2 bases removed from V and 8 bases from J, the gap between germline ends came to 9 bases. The chain's CDR3 is CASSLHTGEKLFF. The CDR3 DNA sequence: TGTGCCAGCAGTTTACATACAGGGGAAAAACTGTTTTTT.

This clonotype was seen only a few times. This chain uses TRBV7-2 with TRBJ2-3, with TRBD2 identical over 10 bases. Per germline, CDR1 SGHTA and CDR2 FQGNSA. This CDR3 contains 15 residues. J gave up 4 bases and V 1 base, and 2 bases lay outside the gene matches. CDR3 sequence reads: CASSLGAGGPDTQYF. CDR3 bases: TGTGCCAGCAGCTTAGGAGCGGGAGGGCCAGATACGCAGTATTTT.

The chain's CDR3 is CASSYSPSGGETQYF. The CDR3 nucleotides are TGTGCCAGCAGTTACAGCCCTAGCGGCGGGGAGACCCAGTACTTC. The chain employs TRBV6-5 and TRBJ2-5, with 7 bases identical to TRBD2. Losses at the gene ends were 2 bases for V and 5 bases for J; bases not matched to a gene: 8. Germline CDR1 is MNHEY and CDR2 is SVGAGI. CDR3 length: 15 amino acids.

This clonotype occurred many times. The chain carries TRBV20-1 and TRBJ1-1; D gene unclear. CDR1 is DFQATT, CDR2 SNEGSKA, per germline (reference sequence). V was clipped by 5 bases and J by 6 bases, with 13 bases between them. The length of the CDR3 is 12 residues. The CDR3 sequence: CSAEGHVPEAFF. In DNA, the CDR3 is TGCAGTGCTGAGGGCCATGTTCCTGAAGCTTTCTTT.

This clonotype showed up many times. V and J are TRBV11-2 and TRBJ2-3; no firm D call. From germline, CDR1 is SGHAT and CDR2 FQNNGV. CDR3 length equals 16 residues. V was cut by 3 bases and J by 0 bases, with 13 bases left in between. The CDR3 coding sequence is TGTGCCAGCAGCTTTTATCATCCGGGCAGCACAGATACGCAGTATTTT. Protein product: CASSFYHPGSTDTQYF.

This clonotype was observed a handful of times. This rearrangement joins TRBV7-8 to TRBJ2-3; 10 bases align to TRBD2. Losses at the gene ends were 6 bases for V and 4 bases for J; bases not matched to a gene: 7. CDR1 and CDR2 from the germline V gene are SGHVS and FQNEAQ. The CDR3 has 15 residues. The CDR3 coding sequence is TGTGCCAGCAGGCCGACTAGCGGGTTAGCAGATACGCAGTATTTT. Its translation: CASRPTSGLADTQYF.

There are many counts of this clonotype. The CDR3 region is CASSPGQNSYNEQFF. For the CDR3, the DNA is TGTGCCAGCAGCCCAGGACAGAACTCCTACAATGAGCAGTTCTTC. The chain joins TRBV3-1 to TRBJ2-1; tentative D call: TRBD1 (6 bases). The CDR3 totals 15 residues. Trimming cost V 4 bases and J 0 bases, with 10 bases left between them. Germline V gene data show CDR1 as LGHDT and CDR2 as YNNKEL (reference sequence).

This clonotype was detected a few times. The chain recombines TRBV2 with TRBJ2-1, with D hard to call. The CDR3 spans 13 residues. Per the germline V gene, CDR1 is SNHLY and CDR2 is FYNNEI. The CDR3 protein is CARTSPSYNEQFF. The CDR3 DNA follows: TGTGCGCGTACAAGTCCCTCCTACAATGAGCAGTTCTTC.

The table lists this clonotype with a few counts. The chain couples TRBV5-1 to TRBJ2-5; 8 bases are shared with TRBD2. After removal of 2 bases from V and 2 bases from J, the junction contained 5 bases not matched to a gene. The CDR3 is 15 amino acids. Germline V gene sequence: CDR1 SGHRS, CDR2 YFSETQ. CDR3 nucleotides: TGCGCCAGCAGCTTTAGCGGGGCCGAGCAAGAGACCCAGTACTTC. This encodes CASSFSGAEQETQYF.

The V and J genes are TRBV15 and TRBJ1-1, with unresolved D. CDR3 length: 13 amino acids. V was clipped by 0 bases and J by 5 bases, with 7 bases between them. Germline assignment: CDR1 LNHNV and CDR2 YYDKDF (reference sequence). CDR3 nucleotide sequence: TGTGCCACCAGCAGAGATCCGGGGACTGAAGCTTTCTTT. Translation: CATSRDPGTEAFF. Full variable domain (outside the CDR3, taken from reference TRBV15 and TRBJ1-1): DAMVIQNPRYQVTQFGKPVTLSCSQTLNHNVMYWYQQKSSQAPKLLFHYYDKDFNNEADTPDNFQSRRPNTSFCFLDIRSPGLGDTAMYLCATSRDPGTEAFFGQGTRLTVV.

There are many counts of this clonotype. The chain couples TRBV5-6 to TRBJ2-5, with no clear D. This CDR3 is built from 13 residues. V dropped 2 bases and J dropped 5 bases, with 10 bases sitting between them. The germline CDR1 and CDR2 sequences are SGHDT and YYEEEE. The CDR3 protein is CASSFEPEETQYF. For the CDR3, the DNA is TGTGCCAGCAGCTTTGAACCGGAGGAGACCCAGTACTTC.

This clonotype qualifies as medium-sized. The rearrangement uses TRBV3-1 and TRBJ2-7; 7 bases fit TRBD2. Germline CDR1 reads LGHDT; CDR2 reads YNNKEL (reference sequence). The V gene end was trimmed by 7 bases and the J gene end by 5 bases; junction bases not matched to a gene: 14. The CDR3 is made up of 15 amino acids. Here the CDR3 DNA reads TGTGCCAGCACGATCACCGGCGGGGGAGGTGACGAGCAGTACTTC. Translated: CASTITGGGGDEQYF.

The sample holds a few counts of this clonotype. This chain links TRBV20-1 with TRBJ1-2; D unclear. This CDR3 is built from 16 residues. V dropped 5 bases and J dropped 7 bases, with 26 bases sitting between them. CDR1 is DFQATT and CDR2 is SNEGSKA in the germline V gene (reference sequence). The CDR3 sequence: CSADDGDRVNIFGYTF. The CDR3 DNA reads TGCAGTGCTGATGATGGAGACCGAGTAAACATTTTTGGCTACACCTTC.

The chain employs TRBV4-2 and TRBJ2-1; no firm D call. Trimming shortened V by 0 bases and J by 4 bases, and 10 bases separated the two germline ends. The length of the CDR3 is 15 residues. Looked up from germline, CDR1 is LGHNA and CDR2 is YNFKEQ. The CDR3 protein is CASSQEETQYNEQFF. CDR3 nucleotide sequence: TGTGCCAGCAGCCAAGAAGAGACGCAATACAATGAGCAGTTCTTC.

This clonotype was seen repeatedly, ten times or more. The CDR3, as DNA: TGCGCCAGCAGCCAAGATCAAGTGACAAACTACAATGAGCAGTTCTTC. Translating gives CASSQDQVTNYNEQFF. This chain links TRBV4-3 with TRBJ2-1, with no clear D. The CDR3 totals 16 residues. Germline V gives CDR1 LGHNA, CDR2 YSLEER. With 0 bases removed from V and 3 bases from J, the gap between germline ends came to 12 bases.

This clonotype was counted only a few times. The chain couples TRBV19 to TRBJ2-1; 11 nucleotides line up with TRBD2. The V segment lost 7 bases and the J segment 0 bases; nucleotides outside the gene matches: 11. The CDR3 runs 18 residues. CDR1 is LNHDA, CDR2 SQIVND, per germline (reference sequence). The CDR3 protein is CASTLDSGGVYSYNEQFF. CDR3 coding DNA: TGTGCCAGTACCCTGGATAGCGGGGGGGTTTACTCCTACAATGAGCAGTTCTTC.

Many counts were recorded for this clonotype. The chain combines TRBV6-6 with TRBJ2-5, with D tentatively TRBD1 (6 bases). V lost 7 bases and J 4 bases, leaving 13 bases between the germline ends. CDR1 MNHNY and CDR2 SVGAGI come from the germline V gene (reference sequence). CDR3 length: 13 residues. The CDR3 bases are TGTGCCAGCAAATTACAGGGATTAGAGACCCAGTACTTC. It specifies CASKLQGLETQYF.

This clonotype has only a few counts. V gene TRBV2 combines with J gene TRBJ1-4; D unresolved. V dropped 7 bases and J dropped 7 bases, with 10 bases sitting between them. The CDR3 covers 12 residues. Germline assignment: CDR1 SNHLY and CDR2 FYNNEI. CDR3 DNA sequence: TGTGCCAGCATTTTGCGGGGTGAAAAACTGTTTTTT. This gives the protein CASILRGEKLFF.

The sample holds many counts of this clonotype. The CDR3 coding sequence is TGTGCCAGCAGCCAATATGAGTATAGCAATCAGCCCCAGCATTTT. This translates into CASSQYEYSNQPQHF. The chain joins TRBV4-2 to TRBJ1-5, with D hard to call. The length of the CDR3 is 15 residues. Germline CDR1 LGHNA, CDR2 YNFKEQ. The V end was cut by 2 bases, the J end by 0 bases, with 8 bases between.

In its sample, this clonotype was seen a few times. The gene calls are TRBV3-1 and TRBJ2-1; a weak D match, TRBD2 (6 bases). The CDR3 runs 16 residues. Germline V gene data show CDR1 as LGHDT and CDR2 as YNNKEL (reference sequence). Between the trimmed V and J ends, which lost 1 base and 3 bases, there was a span of 13 bases. CDR3 region: CASSQVAGRDYNEQFF. As DNA, the CDR3 is TGTGCCAGCAGCCAAGTGGCAGGGCGGGACTACAATGAGCAGTTCTTC.